This entry concerns a single T cell receptor beta chain. Its cognate antigen is unknown. Vbeta (60) and Jbeta (13) primers were used in the PCR. Here immunoSEQ multiplex PCR was the method, and the copy in TCRdb shows in-frame clones only, minus some. The sample contains approximately 150,000 clones, 75% to 85% of which appear only once. This entry is derived from a study of cytomegalovirus exposure and HLA in healthy donors. The study's findings and limits: It was likely that a cluster of highly shared sequence variants was a sequencing artifact.

This CDR3 region has 14 residues. Germline V gene lookup returns CDR1 SGHRS and CDR2 YFSETQ. Trimming left V 4 bases short and J 4 bases short, with 14 bases between. V is TRBV5-1 and J is TRBJ2-5, with D possibly matching TRBD2 (6 bases). The receptor was isolated from a young woman in good health and CMV-seropositive. The sequenced sample was PBMCs. In nucleotides, the CDR3 is TGCGCCAGCAGCGGGACTCTGGTGGGAGAGACCCAGTACTTC. This gives the protein CASSGTLVGETQYF.